The 11 T cell receptor beta chains in this list originate from one sample, sequenced in a study of shared clonotypes between healthy human individuals. The repertoire was sequenced with immunoSEQ multiplex PCR; TCRdb's copy has only in-frame clones and lacks some. The sample carries 600,000 to 700,000 clones, 73% recorded once. The sample consisted of memory CD4+ T cells sorted from blood. Regarding subset: CD45RA-negative fraction. All receptors come from a woman between 25 and 40 years old in good health.

This chain links TRBV7-2 with TRBJ2-7; the D is unclear. Germline CDR1 reads SGHTA; CDR2 reads FQGNSA. Trimming pared 3 bases from V and 4 bases from J, leaving 7 bases between. The CDR3 covers 12 residues. As DNA, the CDR3 is TGTGCCAGCAGCTTCGCATTTTACGAGCAGTACTTC. Translating it yields CASSFAFYEQYF.

Worth noting for this clone: Distinct nucleotide sequences in the sample also encode this CDR3. The gene calls are TRBV28 and TRBJ1-2; a weak D match, TRBD1 (5 bases). The CDR3 runs 13 residues. Trimming pared 2 bases from V and 7 bases from J, leaving 11 bases between. From germline, CDR1 is MDHEN and CDR2 SYDVKM. This chain's CDR3 is CASSLQGTRGYTF. The CDR3 DNA is TGTGCCAGCAGTTTACAGGGAACGCGTGGCTACACCTTC.

V and J are TRBV27 and TRBJ2-4; D is tentatively TRBD1 or TRBD2 (6 bases each). This CDR3 has 12 residues. Looked up from germline, CDR1 is MNHEY and CDR2 is SMNVEV (reference sequence). V was cut by 5 bases and J by 8 bases, with 10 bases left in between. CDR3 DNA sequence: TGTGCCAGCAGTATGGAGGGGGACATTCAGTACTTC. Encoded protein: CASSMEGDIQYF.

The genes are TRBV18 and TRBJ1-3, with 8 bases aligning to TRBD1. Per germline, CDR1 KGHSH and CDR2 LQKENI. CDR3 length: 18 residues. J lost 0 bases, V lost 5 bases, and 12 bases had no gene match. DNA for the CDR3: TGTGCCAGCTCATCAACACCGGGACAGGCTTTCTCTGGAAACACCATATATTTT. Its translation: CASSSTPGQAFSGNTIYF.

The chain links TRBV5-6 to TRBJ2-3, with 10 bases that match TRBD1. CDR3 length equals 14 residues. CDR1 SGHDT and CDR2 YYEEEE come from the germline V gene. V lost 3 bases and J lost 10; bases outside the gene matches: 8. DNA for the CDR3: TGTGCCAGCAGCTCCCGGGACAGGGGTCGGCCGCAGTATTTT. It is translated as CASSSRDRGRPQYF.

The gene calls are TRBV5-1 and TRBJ1-4; 11 positions match TRBD1. Trimming cost V 3 bases and J 0 bases; bases outside gene matches: 7. CDR3 length: 18 residues. CDR1 is SGHRS and CDR2 is YFSETQ in the germline V gene. The CDR3 DNA is TGCGCCAGCAGCTATGGGACAGGGGGGCCTACAACTAATGAAAAACTGTTTTTT. It codes for CASSYGTGGPTTNEKLFF.

In this sample, this clone turned up a few times. The chain combines TRBV28 with TRBJ1-1; D not certain. CDR1 is MDHEN, CDR2 SYDVKM, per germline. Trimming shortened V by 7 bases and J by 2 bases, and 5 bases separated the two germline ends. The CDR3 extends over 11 amino acids. The CDR3 reads CASTTNTEAFF. The CDR3 DNA reads as TGTGCCAGCACCACCAACACTGAAGCTTTCTTT. Supplemented by reference TRBV28 and TRBJ1-1, the full variable domain reads DVKVTQSSRYLVKRTGEKVFLECVQDMDHENMFWYRQDPGLGLRLIYFSYDVKMKEKGDIPEGYSVSREKKERFSLILESASTNQTSMYLCASTTNTEAFFGQGTRLTVV.

The rearrangement links TRBV28 to TRBJ2-1; maybe TRBD2 (5 bases). Germline CDR1 MDHEN, CDR2 SYDVKM. The CDR3 extends over 15 amino acids. Deletions cut 4 bases from V and 7 bases from J, with 17 bases between. DNA for the CDR3: TGTGCCAGCAGTTCTCGAGGGCCCACTAGGAATGAGCAGTTCTTC. Amino acid sequence: CASSSRGPTRNEQFF. Full variable domain (remainder filled in from reference TRBV28 and TRBJ2-1): DVKVTQSSRYLVKRTGEKVFLECVQDMDHENMFWYRQDPGLGLRLIYFSYDVKMKEKGDIPEGYSVSREKKERFSLILESASTNQTSMYLCASSSRGPTRNEQFFGPGTRLTVL.

This clone was counted a single time. This chain links TRBV6-1 with TRBJ2-7; no clear D. Trimming stripped 7 bases from V and 2 bases from J, with 15 bases between. The CDR3 totals 14 residues. The germline V gene encodes CDR1 MNHNS and CDR2 SASEGT. CDR3 sequence reads: CASINRPLTYEQYF. CDR3 sequence (DNA): TGTGCCAGCATAAATCGACCCTTAACCTACGAGCAGTACTTC.

As for this clone: Sequence at one end of the junction differs from germline and may be a read error. This chain links TRBV11-1 with TRBJ2-7, with D possibly being TRBD1 (5 bases). The CDR3 spans 15 residues. CDR1 is SGHAT and CDR2 is FQDESV in the germline V gene (reference sequence). CDR3 in DNA: TGTGCCAGCAGGTTAGACAGTCAATACTCCTACGAGCAGTACTTC. Its translation: CASRLDSQYSYEQYF.

The V gene is TRBV4-1, the J gene TRBJ2-5; no definite D call. The CDR3 covers 17 residues. CDR1 is MGHRA and CDR2 is YSYEKL in the germline V gene. Deletions cut 0 bases from V and 4 bases from J, with 18 bases between. DNA for the CDR3: TGCGCCAGCAGCCAAGAAGTCCCAACCATGGGTCGAGAGACCCAGTACTTC. It codes for CASSQEVPTMGRETQYF.